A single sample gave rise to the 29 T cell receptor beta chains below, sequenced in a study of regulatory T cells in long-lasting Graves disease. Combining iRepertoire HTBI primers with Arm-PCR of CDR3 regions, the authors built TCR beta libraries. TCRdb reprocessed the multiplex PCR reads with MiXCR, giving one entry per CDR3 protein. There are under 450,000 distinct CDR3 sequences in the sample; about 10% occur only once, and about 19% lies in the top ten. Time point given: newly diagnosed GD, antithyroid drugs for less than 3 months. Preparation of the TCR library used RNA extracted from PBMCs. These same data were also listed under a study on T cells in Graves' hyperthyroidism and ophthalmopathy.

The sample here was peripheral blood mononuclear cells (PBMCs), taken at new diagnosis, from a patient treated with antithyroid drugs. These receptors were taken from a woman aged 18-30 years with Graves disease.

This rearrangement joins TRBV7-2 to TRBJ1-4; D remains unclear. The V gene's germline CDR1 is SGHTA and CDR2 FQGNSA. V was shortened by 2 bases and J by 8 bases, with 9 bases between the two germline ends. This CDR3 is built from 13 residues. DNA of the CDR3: TGTGCCAGCAGCTTATCCGGCAGGGAAAAACTGTTTTTT. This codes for CASSLSGREKLFF.

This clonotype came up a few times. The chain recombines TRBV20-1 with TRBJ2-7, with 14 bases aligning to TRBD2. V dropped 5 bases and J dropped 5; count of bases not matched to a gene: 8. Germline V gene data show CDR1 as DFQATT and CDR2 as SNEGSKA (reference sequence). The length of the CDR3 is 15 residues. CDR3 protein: CSAPGLAGGPHEQYF. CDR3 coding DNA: TGCAGTGCTCCTGGACTAGCGGGAGGACCACACGAGCAGTACTTC.

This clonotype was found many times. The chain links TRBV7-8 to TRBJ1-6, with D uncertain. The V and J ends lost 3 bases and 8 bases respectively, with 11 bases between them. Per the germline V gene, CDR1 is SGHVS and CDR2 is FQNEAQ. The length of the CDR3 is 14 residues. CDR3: CASSFIGEDSPLHF. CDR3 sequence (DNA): TGTGCCAGCAGCTTCATAGGAGAGGATTCACCCCTCCACTTT.

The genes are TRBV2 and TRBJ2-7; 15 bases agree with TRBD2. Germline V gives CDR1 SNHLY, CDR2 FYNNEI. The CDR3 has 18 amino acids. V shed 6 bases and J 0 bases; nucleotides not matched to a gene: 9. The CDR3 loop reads CASSPPGLAGGSSYEQYF. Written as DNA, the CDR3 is TGTGCCAGCAGCCCTCCCGGACTAGCGGGAGGGAGCTCCTACGAGCAGTACTTC.

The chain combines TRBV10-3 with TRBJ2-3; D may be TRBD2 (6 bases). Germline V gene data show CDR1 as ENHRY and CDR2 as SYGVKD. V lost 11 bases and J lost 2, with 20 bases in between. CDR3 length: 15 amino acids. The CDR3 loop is CASLAGEVHTDTQYF. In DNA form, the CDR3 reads TGTGCCTCCTTGGCCGGGGAGGTACACACAGATACGCAGTATTTT.

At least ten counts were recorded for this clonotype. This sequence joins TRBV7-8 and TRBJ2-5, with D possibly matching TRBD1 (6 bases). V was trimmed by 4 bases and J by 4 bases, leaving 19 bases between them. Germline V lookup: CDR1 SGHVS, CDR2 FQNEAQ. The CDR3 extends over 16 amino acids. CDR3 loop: CASSSSTGGGGETQYF. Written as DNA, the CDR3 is TGTGCCAGCAGCTCGTCGACAGGAGGAGGTGGAGAGACCCAGTACTTC. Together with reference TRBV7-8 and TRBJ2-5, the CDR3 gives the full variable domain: GAGVSQSPRYKVAKRGQDVALRCDPISGHVSLFWYQQALGQGPEFLTYFQNEAQLDKSGLPSDRFFAERPEGSVSTLKIQRTQQEDSAVYLCASSSSTGGGGETQYFGPGTRLLVL.

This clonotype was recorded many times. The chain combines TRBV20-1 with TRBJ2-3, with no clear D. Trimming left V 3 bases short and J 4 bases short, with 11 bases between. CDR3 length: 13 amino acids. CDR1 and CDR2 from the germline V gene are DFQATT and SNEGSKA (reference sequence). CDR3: CSARTDSPDTQYF. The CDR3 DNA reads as TGCAGTGCTAGGACCGATTCTCCAGATACGCAGTATTTT.

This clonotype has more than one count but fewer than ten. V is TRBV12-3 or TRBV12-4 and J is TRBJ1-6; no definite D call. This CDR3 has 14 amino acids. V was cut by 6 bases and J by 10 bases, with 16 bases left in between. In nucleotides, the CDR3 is TGTGCCAGCAGCCCGACCGGACCGCGATCACCCCTCCACTTT. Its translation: CASSPTGPRSPLHF.

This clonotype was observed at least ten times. CDR3 sequence reads: CASSFGPRGGDQPQHF. In DNA, the CDR3 is TGTGCCAGCAGTTTTGGCCCTAGGGGGGGGGATCAGCCCCAGCATTTT. The chain carries TRBV27 and TRBJ1-5; D might be TRBD1 (6 bases). The CDR3 totals 16 residues. V gave up 3 bases and J gave up 5 bases, with 17 bases separating them. Germline lookup yields CDR1 MNHEY and CDR2 SMNVEV (reference sequence).

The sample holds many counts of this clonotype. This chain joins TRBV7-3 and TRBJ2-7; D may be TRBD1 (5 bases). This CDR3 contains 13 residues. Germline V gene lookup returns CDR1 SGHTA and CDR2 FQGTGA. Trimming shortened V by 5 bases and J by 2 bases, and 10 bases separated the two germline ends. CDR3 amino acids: CASSPGSAYEQYF. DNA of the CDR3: TGTGCCAGCAGCCCAGGGTCGGCCTACGAGCAGTACTTC.

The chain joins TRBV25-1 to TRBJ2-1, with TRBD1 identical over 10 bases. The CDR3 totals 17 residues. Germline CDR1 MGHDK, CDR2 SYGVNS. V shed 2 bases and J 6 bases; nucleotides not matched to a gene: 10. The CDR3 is CASSEPPGQGTLNEQFF. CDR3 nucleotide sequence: TGTGCCAGCAGTGAACCACCGGGACAGGGGACCCTCAATGAGCAGTTCTTC.

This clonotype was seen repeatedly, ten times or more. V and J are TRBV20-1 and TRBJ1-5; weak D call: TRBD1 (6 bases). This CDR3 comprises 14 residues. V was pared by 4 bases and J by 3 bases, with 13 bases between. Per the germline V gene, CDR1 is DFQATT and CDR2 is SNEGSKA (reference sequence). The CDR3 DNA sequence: TGCAGTGCTAACTATGGACAGTTCAATCAGCCCCAGCATTTT. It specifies CSANYGQFNQPQHF.

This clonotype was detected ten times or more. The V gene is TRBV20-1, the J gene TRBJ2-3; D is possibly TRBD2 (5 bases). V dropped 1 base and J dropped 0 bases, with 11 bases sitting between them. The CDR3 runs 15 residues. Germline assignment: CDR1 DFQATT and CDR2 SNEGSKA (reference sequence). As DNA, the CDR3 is TGCAGTGCTAGAGTGGTCAGGACTAGCACAGATACGCAGTATTTT. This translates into CSARVVRTSTDTQYF.

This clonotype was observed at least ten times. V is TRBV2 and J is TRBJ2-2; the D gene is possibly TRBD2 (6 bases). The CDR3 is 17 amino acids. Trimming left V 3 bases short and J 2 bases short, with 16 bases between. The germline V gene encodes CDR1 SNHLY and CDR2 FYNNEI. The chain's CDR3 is CASSDPNGLTNTGELFF. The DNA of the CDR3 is TGTGCCAGCAGTGATCCAAACGGACTAACTAACACCGGGGAGCTGTTTTTT.

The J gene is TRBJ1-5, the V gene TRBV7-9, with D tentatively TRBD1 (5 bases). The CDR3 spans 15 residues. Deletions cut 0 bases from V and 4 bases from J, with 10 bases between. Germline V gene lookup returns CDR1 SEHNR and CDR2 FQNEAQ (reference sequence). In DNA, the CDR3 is TGTGCCAGCAGCTTAGCCGGGGGTGAAAATCAGCCCCAGCATTTT. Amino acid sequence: CASSLAGGENQPQHF.

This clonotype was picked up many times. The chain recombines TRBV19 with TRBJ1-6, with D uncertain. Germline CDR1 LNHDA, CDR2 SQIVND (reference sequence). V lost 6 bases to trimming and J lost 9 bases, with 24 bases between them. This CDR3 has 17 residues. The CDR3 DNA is TGTGCCAGTAGCCTACTCGGAGGTCGGAGAAATAGTTCACCCCTCCACTTT. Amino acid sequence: CASSLLGGRRNSSPLHF.

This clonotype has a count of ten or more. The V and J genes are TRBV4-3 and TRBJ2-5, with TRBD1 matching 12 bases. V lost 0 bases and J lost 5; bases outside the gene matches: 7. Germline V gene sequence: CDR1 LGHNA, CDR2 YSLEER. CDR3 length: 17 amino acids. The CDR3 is CASSQEIPGQGAETQYF. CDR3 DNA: TGCGCCAGCAGCCAAGAGATACCGGGACAGGGGGCCGAGACCCAGTACTTC.

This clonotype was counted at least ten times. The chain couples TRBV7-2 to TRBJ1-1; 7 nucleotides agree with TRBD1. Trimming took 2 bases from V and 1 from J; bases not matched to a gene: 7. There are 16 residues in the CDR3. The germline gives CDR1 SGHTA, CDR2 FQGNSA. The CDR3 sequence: CASSLSTGAGNTEAFF. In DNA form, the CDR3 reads TGTGCCAGCAGCTTAAGTACAGGGGCGGGGAACACTGAAGCTTTCTTT.

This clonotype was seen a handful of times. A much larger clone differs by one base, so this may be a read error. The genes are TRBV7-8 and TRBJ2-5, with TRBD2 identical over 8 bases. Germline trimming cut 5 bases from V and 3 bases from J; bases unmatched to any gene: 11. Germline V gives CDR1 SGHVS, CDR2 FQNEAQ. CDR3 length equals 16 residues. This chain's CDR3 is CASSRGVGGGEETQYF. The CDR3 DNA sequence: TGTGCCAGCAGCCGAGGGGTCGGGGGGGGCGAAGAGACCCAGTACTTC.

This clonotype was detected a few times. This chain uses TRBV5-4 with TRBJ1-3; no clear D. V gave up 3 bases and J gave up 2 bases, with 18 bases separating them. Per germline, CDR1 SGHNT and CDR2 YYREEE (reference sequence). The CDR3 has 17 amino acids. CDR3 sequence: CASSSGPGVWTGNTIYF. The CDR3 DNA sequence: TGTGCCAGCAGCTCAGGACCTGGAGTATGGACTGGAAACACCATATATTTT.

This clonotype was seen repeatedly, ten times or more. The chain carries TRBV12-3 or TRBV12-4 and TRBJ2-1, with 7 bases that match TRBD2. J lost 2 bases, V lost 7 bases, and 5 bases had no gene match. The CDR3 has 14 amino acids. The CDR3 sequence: CASTLAGAYNEQFF. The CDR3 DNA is TGTGCCAGCACCTTAGCGGGCGCCTACAATGAGCAGTTCTTC.

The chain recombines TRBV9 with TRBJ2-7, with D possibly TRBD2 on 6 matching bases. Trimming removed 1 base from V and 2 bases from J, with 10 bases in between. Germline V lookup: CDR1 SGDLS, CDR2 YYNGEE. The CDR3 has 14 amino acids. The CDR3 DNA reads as TGTGCCAGCAGCGTAACGGGAGTGGCCTACGAGCAGTACTTC. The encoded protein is CASSVTGVAYEQYF.

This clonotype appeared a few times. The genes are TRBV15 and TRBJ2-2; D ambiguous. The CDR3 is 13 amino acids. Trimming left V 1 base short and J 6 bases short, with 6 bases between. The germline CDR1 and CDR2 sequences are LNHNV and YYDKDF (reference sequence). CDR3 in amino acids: CATSRVYAGELFF. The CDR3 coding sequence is TGTGCCACCAGCAGAGTATACGCCGGGGAGCTGTTTTTT.

Written as DNA, the CDR3 is TGCAGCGTTACTTTAGCCAGTTCCACTGAAGCTTTCTTT. Translated: CSVTLASSTEAFF. The chain has TRBV29-1 and TRBJ1-1, with D uncertain. The germline CDR1 and CDR2 sequences are SQVTM and ANQGSEA. V lost 5 bases, J lost 4 bases, and 14 bases lay in between. The CDR3 covers 13 residues.

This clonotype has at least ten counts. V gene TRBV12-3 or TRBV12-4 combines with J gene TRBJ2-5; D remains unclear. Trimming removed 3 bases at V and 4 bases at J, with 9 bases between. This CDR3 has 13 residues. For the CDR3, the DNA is TGTGCCAGCAGTTTGGGGTTCGTAGAGACCCAGTACTTC. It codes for CASSLGFVETQYF.

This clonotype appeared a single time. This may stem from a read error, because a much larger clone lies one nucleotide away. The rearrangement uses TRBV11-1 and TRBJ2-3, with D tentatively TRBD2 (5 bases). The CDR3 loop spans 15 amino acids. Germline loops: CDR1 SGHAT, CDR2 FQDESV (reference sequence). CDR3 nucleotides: TGTGCCAGCAGCTTTTGGCGTTCTAGCACAGATGCGCAGTATTTT. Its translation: CASSFWRSSTDAQYF.

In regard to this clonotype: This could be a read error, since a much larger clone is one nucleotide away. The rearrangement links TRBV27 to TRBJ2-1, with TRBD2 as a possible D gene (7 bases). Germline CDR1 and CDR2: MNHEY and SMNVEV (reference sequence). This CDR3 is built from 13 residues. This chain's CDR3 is CVSSLGGAGEQFF. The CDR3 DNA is TGTGTCAGCAGTTTAGGGGGGGCTGGAGAGCAGTTCTTC.

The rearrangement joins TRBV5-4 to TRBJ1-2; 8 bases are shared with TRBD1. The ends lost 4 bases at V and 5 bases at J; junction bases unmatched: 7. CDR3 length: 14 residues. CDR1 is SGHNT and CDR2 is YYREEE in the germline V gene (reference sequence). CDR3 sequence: CASSRPGGGYGYTF. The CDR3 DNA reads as TGTGCCAGCAGCCGTCCAGGGGGCGGGTATGGCTACACCTTC.

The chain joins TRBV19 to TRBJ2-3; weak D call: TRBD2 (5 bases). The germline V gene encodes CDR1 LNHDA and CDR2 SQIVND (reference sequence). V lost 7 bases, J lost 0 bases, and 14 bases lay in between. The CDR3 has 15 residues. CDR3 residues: CASKGQRTSTDTQYF. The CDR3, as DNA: TGTGCCAGTAAGGGCCAGCGGACTAGCACAGATACGCAGTATTTT.